The entry below describes one T cell receptor beta chain. The antigen remains undetermined. These data originate in a study of cytomegalovirus exposure and HLA in healthy donors. Study-level findings and limits: Specificity for CMV antigens was confirmed in vitro for three of the CMV-associated chains. The investigators catalogued 164 TCR beta chains as cytomegalovirus-associated. Most TCR sequences proved rare, with some public TCRs found in many donors.

The CDR3 consists of 15 residues. Looked up from germline, CDR1 is SGHTA and CDR2 is FQGNSA. V was trimmed by 3 bases and J by 2 bases, leaving 11 bases between them. Using immunoSEQ multiplex PCR, the repertoire was profiled, and TCRdb retains in-frame clones only, with some absent. Altogether 150,000 to 200,000 clones are present, 70% to 90% being singletons, with the ten largest covering 4.5% to 7%. V and J are TRBV7-2 and TRBJ2-4; D perhaps matches TRBD2 (5 bases). The sequence derives from a woman in her twenties or thirties in good health and CMV-seronegative. Sequencing input: PBMCs. The CDR3 here is CASSLSGVTKNIQYF. The CDR3 DNA reads TGTGCCAGCAGCTTGTCCGGGGTAACCAAAAACATTCAGTACTTC.